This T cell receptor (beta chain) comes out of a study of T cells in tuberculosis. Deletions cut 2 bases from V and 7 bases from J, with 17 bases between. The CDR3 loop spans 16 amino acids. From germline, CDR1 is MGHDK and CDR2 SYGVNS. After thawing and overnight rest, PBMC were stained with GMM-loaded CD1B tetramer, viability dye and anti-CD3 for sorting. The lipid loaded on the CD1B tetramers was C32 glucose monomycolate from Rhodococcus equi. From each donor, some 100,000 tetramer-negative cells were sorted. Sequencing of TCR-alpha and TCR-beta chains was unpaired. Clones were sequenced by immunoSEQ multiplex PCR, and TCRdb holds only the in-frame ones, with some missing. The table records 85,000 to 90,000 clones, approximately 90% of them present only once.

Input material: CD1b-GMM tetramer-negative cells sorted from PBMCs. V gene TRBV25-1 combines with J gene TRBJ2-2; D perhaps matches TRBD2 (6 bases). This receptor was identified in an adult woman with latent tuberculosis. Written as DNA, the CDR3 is TGTGCCAGCAGTGAAGGCATGCGGGGTTTGGGCGGGGAGCTGTTTTTT. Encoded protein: CASSEGMRGLGGELFF.